The present TCR beta chain was sequenced within a study of tumor-infiltrating lymphocytes in primary liver carcinoma. Study observations and caveats: Left bulk and unsorted, the samples did not allow CD4+ and CD8+ repertoires to be compared. Relative to blood, tumors carried a significantly larger fraction of the repertoire in their top 250 clones (p = 0.039).

There are 18 residues in the CDR3. As to this clonotype: Its matching antigen is unknown.

For blood RNA, unsorted whole blood served as the source, and germline DNA was extracted too. An approximately 4-milliliter peripheral blood sample was collected before surgery. Researchers generated TCR beta cDNA from about 450 ng of total RNA, relying on a constant-region primer. Libraries covering TCR beta were generated through three nested multiplex PCR rounds (using a slightly modified ARM-PCR). The study ran its first two PCR rounds for 9 to 10 cycles each, using TRBV1-TRBV30 forward primers and a C-beta reverse primer. TCRdb re-analysed the multiplex PCR reads in MiXCR, keeping a single row per CDR3 protein. The sample has 180,000 or so distinct CDR3 sequences, 50% to 75% seen once; the top ten hold approximately 65%.

Sequencing was done on a sample of peripheral blood. The sequence was obtained from a man between 40 and 49 years old with primary liver carcinoma and hepatitis B virus infection. The chain is built from TRBV21-1 and TRBJ2-4; TRBD2, as called in the table, went unchecked against the DNA. TRBV21-1 is tagged as a pseudogene. The chain's CDR3 is CASSQGRQFGGAKNIQYF. CDR3 bases: TGTGCCAGCAGCCAAGGCCGACAGTTCGGAGGGGCCAAAAACATTCAGTACTTC.